This TCR beta chain was recorded in a study of blood T cell repertoires in COVID-19. Germline V gene sequence: CDR1 SEHNR, CDR2 FQNEAQ (reference sequence). Trimming removed 7 bases from V and 8 bases from J, with 23 bases in between. CDR3 length: 15 amino acids. Profiled with immunoSEQ multiplex PCR; TCRdb holds only in-frame clones, not every one. This repertoire shows 150,000 to 250,000 clones, 70% to 85% found once; its top ten account for about 6.9%. This clone showed up just a few times. This sequence originates from a human donor with acute or convalescent COVID-19. The donor label of this sample is uncertain. The chain has TRBV7-9 and TRBJ2-5, with D possibly TRBD1 on 7 matching bases. The sample taken for sequencing was peripheral blood. CDR3 loop: CASTQGGTVGDTQYF. The DNA of the CDR3 is TGTGCCAGCACCCAGGGGGGTACTGTGGGAGACACCCAGTACTTC.